This T cell receptor beta chain was captured in a study of blood T cell repertoires in COVID-19 (dated by TCRdb to 2020 to 2021). For the study in its entirety: Samples covering the acute and convalescent phases of COVID-19 were provided by collaborators in the United States, Italy and Spain. The prospective study material was composed of cDNA or gDNA derived from T cells, B-cell-depleted T cells, or PBMCs. Subjects who had been exposed to COVID-19, were actively infected with it, or had recovered from it provided the deeply sampled blood TCRbeta repertoires that made up the dataset. The repertoires were released in a freely available public database meant as a resource for research on the immune response to SARS-CoV-2. Samples came from the ongoing ImmuneRACE study (first 160 participants) plus 1,254 subjects from 6 global collaborators. Sample metadata almost always included a de-identified subject ID, COVID-19 status, age in years and sex. Where available, HLA class I and class II types were obtained from metadata supplied by the sample provider rather than from assay-based typing. The investigation overall reported the following: How much clinical and demographic metadata was included differed by source and by participant, and the metadata was provided uncurated.

Turning to this clone: The antigen this receptor binds is unknown. No base-level quality is on record; no much larger clone is a single base apart.

Measured from the cysteine to the phenylalanine, the CDR3 is 18 residues long. Only the CDR3 portion is preserved as DNA: 54 bases, with reading frame beginning at the first base. CDR1 and CDR2 were assigned from the germline V gene (reference sequence) as LNHDA and SQIVND. V loses 0 bases, J loses 0 bases, and the germline ends lie 15 bases apart. TCRbeta CDR3 regions were amplified from genomic DNA using the immunoSEQ Assay, a bias-controlled multiplex PCR. The original pipeline was this. The number of nucleated cells in each sample was estimated from the amplification of reference gene primers within the assay. Sequence reads were collapsed and filtered to measure the absolute abundance of every unique TCRbeta CDR3 rearrangement. For each sample, productive Simpson clonality was calculated as the square root of Simpson's diversity index over productive rearrangements. TCRdb's version of the immuneACCESS table is confined to in-frame rearrangements and falls short of the full clone set. An unresolved V gene accounts for under half of the shortfall where checked; the remainder is of unknown origin. V, J and clone size are those of that table, while D and trimming were read from the DNA. The sample has 15,000 to 20,000 clones on record, roughly 80% of them singletons. Approximately 9.9% of the sample is in the top ten clones.

Collaborating institutions collected whole blood in K2EDTA tubes following their own protocols. For TCRbeta analysis, collaborators shipped samples in one of three forms: frozen whole blood, isolated PBMCs, or DNA extracted from either of those sample types. The sequencing sample was made of peripheral blood. This TCR was sampled from an older man with acute or convalescent COVID-19. In this chain, TRBV19 is recombined with TRBJ1-5; perhaps TRBD1 is the D gene, with 6 bases matching. The bases read TGTGCCAGTAGTATAGAGGGGGCAGCGAGATATAGCAATCAGCCCCAGCATTTT. It translates to CASSIEGAARYSNQPQHF.